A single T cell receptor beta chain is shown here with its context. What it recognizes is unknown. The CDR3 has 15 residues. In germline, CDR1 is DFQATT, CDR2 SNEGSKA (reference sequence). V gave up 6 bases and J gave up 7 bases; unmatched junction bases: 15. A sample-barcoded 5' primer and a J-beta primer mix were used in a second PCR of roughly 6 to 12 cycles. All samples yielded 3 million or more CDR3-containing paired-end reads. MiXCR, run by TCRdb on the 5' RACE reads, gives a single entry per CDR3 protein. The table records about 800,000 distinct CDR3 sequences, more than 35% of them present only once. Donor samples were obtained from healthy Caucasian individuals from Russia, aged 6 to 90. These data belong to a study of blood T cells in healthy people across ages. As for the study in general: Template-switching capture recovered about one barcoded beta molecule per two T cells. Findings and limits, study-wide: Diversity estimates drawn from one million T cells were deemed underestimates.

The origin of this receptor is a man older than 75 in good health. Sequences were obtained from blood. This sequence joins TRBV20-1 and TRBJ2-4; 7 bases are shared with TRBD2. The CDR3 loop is CSAPKIGDYGNIQYF. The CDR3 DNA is TGCAGTGCCCCCAAGATCGGGGACTACGGGAACATTCAGTACTTC.